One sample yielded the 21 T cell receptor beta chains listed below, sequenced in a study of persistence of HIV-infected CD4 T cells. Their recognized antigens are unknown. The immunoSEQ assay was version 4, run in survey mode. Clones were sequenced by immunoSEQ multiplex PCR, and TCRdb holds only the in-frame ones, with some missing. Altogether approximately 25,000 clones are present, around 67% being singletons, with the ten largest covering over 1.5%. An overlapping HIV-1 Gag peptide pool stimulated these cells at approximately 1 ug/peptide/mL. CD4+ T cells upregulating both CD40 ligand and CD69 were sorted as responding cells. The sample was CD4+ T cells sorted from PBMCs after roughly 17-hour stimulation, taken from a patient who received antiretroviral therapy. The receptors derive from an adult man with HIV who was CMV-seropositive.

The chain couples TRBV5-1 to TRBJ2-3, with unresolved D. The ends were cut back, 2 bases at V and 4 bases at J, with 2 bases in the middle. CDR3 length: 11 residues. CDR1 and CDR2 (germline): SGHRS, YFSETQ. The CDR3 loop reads CASSLADTQYF. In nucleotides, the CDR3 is TGCGCCAGCAGCTTAGCAGATACGCAGTATTTT.

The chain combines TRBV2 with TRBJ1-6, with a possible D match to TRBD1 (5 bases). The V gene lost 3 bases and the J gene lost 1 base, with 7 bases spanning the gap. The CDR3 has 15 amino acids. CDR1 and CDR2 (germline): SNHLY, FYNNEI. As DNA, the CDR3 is TGTGCCAGCAGTGACAGGGAATCCTATAATTCACCCCTCCACTTT. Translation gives CASSDRESYNSPLHF.

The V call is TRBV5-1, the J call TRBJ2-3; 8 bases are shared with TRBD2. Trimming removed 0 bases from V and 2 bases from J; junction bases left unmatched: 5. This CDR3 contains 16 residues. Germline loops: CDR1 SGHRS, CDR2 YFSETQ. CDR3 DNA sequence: TGCGCCAGCAGCTTGGCTGGCGGGGGGTACACAGATACGCAGTATTTT. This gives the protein CASSLAGGGYTDTQYF.

The CDR3 loop reads CASLGSYGYTF. The DNA of the CDR3 is TGTGCCTCTCTGGGGAGCTATGGCTACACCTTC. This sequence joins TRBV10-3 and TRBJ1-2; unclear D gene. The CDR3 is 11 residues long. The ends were cut back, 11 bases at V and 4 bases at J, with 11 bases in the middle. Germline V lookup: CDR1 ENHRY, CDR2 SYGVKD.

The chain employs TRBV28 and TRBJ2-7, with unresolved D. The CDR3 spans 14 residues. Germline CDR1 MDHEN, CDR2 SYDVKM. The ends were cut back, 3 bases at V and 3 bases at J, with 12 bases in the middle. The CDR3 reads CASSFDLGLYEQYF. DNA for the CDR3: TGTGCCAGCAGTTTTGATCTAGGGCTCTACGAGCAGTACTTC.

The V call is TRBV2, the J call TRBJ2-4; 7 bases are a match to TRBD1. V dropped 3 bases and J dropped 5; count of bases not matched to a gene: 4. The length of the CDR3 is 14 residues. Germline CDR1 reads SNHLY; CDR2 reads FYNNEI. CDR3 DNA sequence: TGTGCCAGCAGTGAGGACAGGACACAAAACATTCAGTACTTC. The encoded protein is CASSEDRTQNIQYF. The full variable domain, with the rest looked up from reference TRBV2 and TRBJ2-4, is EPEVTQTPSHQVTQMGQEVILRCVPISNHLYFYWYRQILGQKVEFLVSFYNNEISEKSEIFDDQFSVERPDGSNFTLKIRSTKLEDSAMYFCASSEDRTQNIQYFGAGTRLSVL.

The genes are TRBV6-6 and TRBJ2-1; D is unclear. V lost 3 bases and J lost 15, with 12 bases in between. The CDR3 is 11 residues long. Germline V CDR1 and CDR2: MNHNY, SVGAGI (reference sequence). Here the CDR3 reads CASSYGQGWFF. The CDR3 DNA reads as TGTGCCAGCAGTTATGGGCAAGGGTGGTTCTTC.

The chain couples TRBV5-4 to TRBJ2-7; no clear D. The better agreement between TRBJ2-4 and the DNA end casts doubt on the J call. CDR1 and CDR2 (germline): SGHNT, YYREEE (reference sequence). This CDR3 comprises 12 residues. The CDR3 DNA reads TGTGCCAGCAGCCTCTACGCGGACATTCAGTACTTC. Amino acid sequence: CASSLYADIQYF.

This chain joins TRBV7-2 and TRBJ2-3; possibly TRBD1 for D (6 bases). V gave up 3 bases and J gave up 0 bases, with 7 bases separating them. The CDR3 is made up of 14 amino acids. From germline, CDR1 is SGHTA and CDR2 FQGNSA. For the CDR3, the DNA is TGTGCCAGCAGCTTCAGGGGTAGCACAGATACGCAGTATTTT. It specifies CASSFRGSTDTQYF.

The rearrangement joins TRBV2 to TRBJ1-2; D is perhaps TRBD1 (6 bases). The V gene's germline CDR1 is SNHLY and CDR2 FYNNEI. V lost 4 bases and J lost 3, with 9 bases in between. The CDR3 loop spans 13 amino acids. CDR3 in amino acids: CASSGEGDYGYTF. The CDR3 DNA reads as TGTGCCAGCAGTGGCGAGGGGGACTATGGCTACACCTTC.

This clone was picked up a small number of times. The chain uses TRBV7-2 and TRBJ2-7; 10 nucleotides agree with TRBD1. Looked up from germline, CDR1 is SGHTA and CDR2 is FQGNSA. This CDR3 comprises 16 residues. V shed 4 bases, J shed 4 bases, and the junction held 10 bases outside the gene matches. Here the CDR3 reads CASSYLPGQGKYEQYF. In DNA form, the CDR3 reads TGTGCCAGCAGCTACTTACCGGGACAGGGGAAGTACGAGCAGTACTTC.

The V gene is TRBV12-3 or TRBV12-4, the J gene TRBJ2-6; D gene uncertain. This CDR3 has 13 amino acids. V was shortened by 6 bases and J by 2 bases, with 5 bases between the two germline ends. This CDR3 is CASRDAGANVLTF. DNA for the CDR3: TGTGCCAGCAGGGACGCTGGGGCCAACGTCCTGACTTTC.

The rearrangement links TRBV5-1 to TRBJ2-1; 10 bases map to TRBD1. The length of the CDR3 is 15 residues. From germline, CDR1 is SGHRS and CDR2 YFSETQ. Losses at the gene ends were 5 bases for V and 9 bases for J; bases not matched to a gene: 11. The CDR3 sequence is CASSLRQGAMSEQFF. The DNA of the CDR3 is TGCGCCAGCAGTCTCAGACAGGGGGCTATGTCTGAGCAGTTCTTC.

CDR3 loop: CASRSSTRTDTQYF. Here the CDR3 DNA reads TGCGCCAGCAGATCTAGCACAAGGACAGATACGCAGTATTTT. The J gene is TRBJ2-3, the V gene TRBV5-1; a possible D gene is TRBD2 (5 bases). CDR1 and CDR2 from the germline V gene are SGHRS and YFSETQ. The CDR3 extends over 14 amino acids. The V gene lost 5 bases and the J gene lost 3 bases, with 13 bases spanning the gap.

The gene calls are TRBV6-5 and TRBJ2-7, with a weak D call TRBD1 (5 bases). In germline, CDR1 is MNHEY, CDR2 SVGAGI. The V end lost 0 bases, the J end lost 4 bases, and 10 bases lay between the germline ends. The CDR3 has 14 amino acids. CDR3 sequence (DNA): TGTGCCAGCAGTTACTCGCGCCACAGGTACGAGCAGTACTTC. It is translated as CASSYSRHRYEQYF.

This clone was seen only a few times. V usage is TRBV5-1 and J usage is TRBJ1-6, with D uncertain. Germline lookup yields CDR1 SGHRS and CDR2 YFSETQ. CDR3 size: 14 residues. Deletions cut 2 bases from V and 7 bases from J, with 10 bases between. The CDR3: CASSLGEPNSPLHF. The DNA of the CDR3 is TGCGCCAGCAGCTTAGGTGAACCCAATTCACCCCTCCACTTT.

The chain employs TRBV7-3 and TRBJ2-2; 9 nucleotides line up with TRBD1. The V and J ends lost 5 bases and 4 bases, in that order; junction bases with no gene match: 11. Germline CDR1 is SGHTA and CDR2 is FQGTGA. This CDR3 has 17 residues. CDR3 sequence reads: CASSRTRTGESTGELFF. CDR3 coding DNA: TGTGCCAGCAGCCGAACAAGGACAGGGGAGAGCACCGGGGAGCTGTTTTTT.

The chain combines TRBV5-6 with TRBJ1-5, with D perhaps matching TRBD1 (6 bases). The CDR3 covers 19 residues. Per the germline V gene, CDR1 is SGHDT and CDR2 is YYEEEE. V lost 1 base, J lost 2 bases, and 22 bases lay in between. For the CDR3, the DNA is TGTGCCAGCAGCTTGCCGCGAGAACAGGGTCGATGGGGCAATCAGCCCCAGCATTTT. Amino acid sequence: CASSLPREQGRWGNQPQHF.

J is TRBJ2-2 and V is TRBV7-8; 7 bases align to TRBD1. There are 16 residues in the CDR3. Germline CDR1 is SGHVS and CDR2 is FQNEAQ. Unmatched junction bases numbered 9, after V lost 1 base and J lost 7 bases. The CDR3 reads CASSLEGANFIGELFF. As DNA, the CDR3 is TGTGCCAGCAGCTTAGAGGGGGCAAATTTTATCGGGGAGCTGTTTTTT.

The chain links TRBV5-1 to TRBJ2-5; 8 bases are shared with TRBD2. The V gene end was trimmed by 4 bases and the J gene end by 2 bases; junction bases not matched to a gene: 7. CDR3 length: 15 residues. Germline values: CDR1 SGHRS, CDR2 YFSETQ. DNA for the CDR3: TGCGCCAGCAGCCTCTGGACGGGGGGGCAAGAGACCCAGTACTTC. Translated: CASSLWTGGQETQYF. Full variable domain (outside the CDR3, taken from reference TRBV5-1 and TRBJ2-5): KAGVTQTPRYLIKTRGQQVTLSCSPISGHRSVSWYQQTPGQGLQFLFEYFSETQRNKGNFPGRFSGRQFSNSRSEMNVSTLELGDSALYLCASSLWTGGQETQYFGPGTRLLVL.

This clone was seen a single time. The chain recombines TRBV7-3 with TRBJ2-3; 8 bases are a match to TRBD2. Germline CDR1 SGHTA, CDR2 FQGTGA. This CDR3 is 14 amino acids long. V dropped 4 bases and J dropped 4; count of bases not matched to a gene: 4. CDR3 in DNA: TGTGCCAGCAGCTCCGGACTAGCATCAGATACGCAGTATTTT. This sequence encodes CASSSGLASDTQYF.